The 17 T cell receptor beta chains below come from one sample, sequenced in a study of blood T cell repertoires in COVID-19. TCRdb's table, derived via immunoSEQ multiplex PCR, lists solely in-frame clones and lacks some. The sample lists some 68,000 clones, 80% to 90% occurring once. The sequenced material came from peripheral blood. These receptors were obtained from a man aged 50-59 years with active COVID-19.

The CDR3, as DNA: TGCGCCAGCAGCGTGGCCGGGACTAGCGGCGGGAGGGAGCTGTTTTTT. Residues: CASSVAGTSGGRELFF. The chain has TRBV5-1 and TRBJ2-2, with 11 bases that match TRBD2. The CDR3 consists of 16 residues. Germline-derived CDR1 and CDR2 are SGHRS and YFSETQ. J lost 9 bases, V lost 4 bases, and 11 bases had no gene match. The whole variable domain, remainder taken from reference TRBV5-1 and TRBJ2-2, is KAGVTQTPRYLIKTRGQQVTLSCSPISGHRSVSWYQQTPGQGLQFLFEYFSETQRNKGNFPGRFSGRQFSNSRSEMNVSTLELGDSALYLCASSVAGTSGGRELFFGEGSRLTVL.

V and J are TRBV7-8 and TRBJ2-3, with D maybe TRBD2 (6 bases). Between the trimmed V and J ends, which lost 4 bases and 4 bases, there was a span of 15 bases. The CDR3 spans 15 residues. Germline V CDR1 and CDR2: SGHVS, FQNEAQ. CDR3 sequence: CASSSGLGGADTQYF. In DNA, the CDR3 is TGTGCCAGCAGCTCGGGACTCGGGGGTGCAGATACGCAGTATTTT.

The gene calls are TRBV11-2 and TRBJ2-7; D unclear. CDR3 size: 14 residues. V lost 3 bases and J lost 0, with 9 bases in between. Germline V gene sequence: CDR1 SGHAT, CDR2 FQNNGV. The CDR3 spells CASSLERHSYEQYF. The CDR3 DNA follows: TGTGCCAGCAGCTTGGAACGACACTCCTACGAGCAGTACTTC.

The chain couples TRBV11-2 to TRBJ2-7; 10 positions agree with TRBD1. The ends lost 8 bases at V and 2 bases at J; junction bases unmatched: 3. CDR1 and CDR2 from the germline V gene are SGHAT and FQNNGV. The CDR3 contains 13 residues. The DNA for the CDR3 is TGTGCCAGCGGCGGGACAGGGGCCTACGAGCAGTACTTC. Residues: CASGGTGAYEQYF.

The rearrangement joins TRBV3-1 (or the pseudogene TRBV3-2) to TRBJ1-3; D unclear. Germline lookup yields CDR1 LGHDT and CDR2 YNNKEL (reference sequence). This CDR3 comprises 15 residues. Trimming left V 3 bases short and J 0 bases short, with 9 bases between. The DNA of the CDR3 is TGTGCCAGCAGCCACGGACTCCTCTCTGGAAACACCATATATTTT. Its protein is CASSHGLLSGNTIYF.

The genes are TRBV19 and TRBJ1-3; D is undetermined. The CDR3 is made up of 15 amino acids. Trimming removed 3 bases from V and 5 bases from J, with 14 bases in between. The germline CDR1 and CDR2 sequences are LNHDA and SQIVND (reference sequence). The CDR3 reads CASSIDLGGRNTIYF. CDR3 coding DNA: TGTGCCAGTAGTATTGACCTAGGAGGGAGAAACACCATATATTTT.

The V call is TRBV7-9, the J call TRBJ1-6; 9 bases agree with TRBD1. The CDR3 sequence is 14 residues long. Germline lookup yields CDR1 SEHNR and CDR2 FQNEAQ (reference sequence). The V gene end was trimmed by 6 bases and the J gene end by 10 bases; junction bases not matched to a gene: 7. The CDR3 loop reads CASSHRDRDSPLHF. CDR3 nucleotide sequence: TGTGCCAGCAGTCACCGGGACAGGGACTCACCCCTCCACTTT.

The genes are TRBV12-3 or TRBV12-4 and TRBJ1-2; 8 bases are shared with TRBD1. The CDR3 runs 13 residues. The V gene end was trimmed by 6 bases and the J gene end by 7 bases; junction bases not matched to a gene: 7. The CDR3 region has the DNA TGTGCCAGCAGAAGAGACAGGGGCTTTGGCTACACCTTC. Residues: CASRRDRGFGYTF.

V is TRBV5-6 and J is TRBJ2-1; TRBD2 agrees at 9 bases. After removal of 4 bases from V and 0 bases from J, the junction contained 14 bases not matched to a gene. CDR3 length equals 19 residues. Germline V gene lookup returns CDR1 SGHDT and CDR2 YYEEEE. The DNA for the CDR3 is TGTGCCAGCAGCCCGGGGGTTGGTAGCGGGAGTTACTCCTACAATGAGCAGTTCTTC. It is translated as CASSPGVGSGSYSYNEQFF.

This clone has only one observation. CDR3 DNA: TGTGCCAGCAGCCAAGAGCTACCGACAAGAGACACTGAAGCTTTCTTT. Protein: CASSQELPTRDTEAFF. The V and J genes are TRBV3-1 (or the pseudogene TRBV3-2) and TRBJ1-1; no clear D gene. Trimming took 0 bases from V and 3 from J, leaving 14 bases between them. CDR1 LGHDT and CDR2 YNNKEL come from the germline V gene (reference sequence). This CDR3 contains 16 residues.

This chain connects TRBV7-2 to TRBJ1-1; D is perhaps TRBD1 (6 bases). V lost 3 bases and J lost 6, with 11 bases in between. The CDR3 has 13 residues. CDR1 SGHTA and CDR2 FQGNSA come from the germline V gene. CDR3 region: CASSFGTWAEAFF. In DNA form, the CDR3 reads TGTGCCAGCAGCTTCGGGACATGGGCTGAAGCTTTCTTT.

The rearrangement uses TRBV25-1 and TRBJ1-2, with D perhaps TRBD1 (6 bases). Looked up from germline, CDR1 is MGHDK and CDR2 is SYGVNS. V gave up 2 bases and J gave up 2 bases, with 12 bases separating them. The CDR3 contains 15 residues. Here the CDR3 DNA reads TGTGCCAGCAGTGAACCGAAAACAGGGAACTATGGCTACACCTTC. Translation: CASSEPKTGNYGYTF.

The chain recombines TRBV28 with TRBJ2-1; 7 bases are a match to TRBD1. The CDR3 is made up of 15 amino acids. The junction had 16 bases not matched to a gene; V was cut back by 10 bases and J by 7 bases. CDR1 and CDR2 from the germline V gene are MDHEN and SYDVKM. DNA for the CDR3: TGTGCCATCAAAACCACTGACAGGGTTTTGAATGAGCAGTTCTTC. Its protein is CAIKTTDRVLNEQFF.

The V gene is TRBV7-6, the J gene TRBJ2-7; 9 positions agree with TRBD2. Per the germline V gene, CDR1 is SGHVS and CDR2 is FNYEAQ. V lost 1 base, J lost 6 bases, and 10 bases stayed unmatched. The CDR3 has 16 amino acids. The CDR3 is CASSLVAGDLIGEQYF. CDR3 nucleotide sequence: TGTGCCAGCAGCTTAGTAGCGGGAGACTTGATTGGCGAGCAGTACTTC.

This chain joins TRBV2 and TRBJ1-1, with D tentatively TRBD1 (5 bases). The CDR3 has 13 amino acids. Germline V gene lookup returns CDR1 SNHLY and CDR2 FYNNEI. Trimming took off 6 bases at V and 1 base at J, with 9 bases between the two ends. For the CDR3, the DNA is TGTGCCAGCAGAGCTGGACAGAACACTGAAGCTTTCTTT. This sequence encodes CASRAGQNTEAFF.

The chain links TRBV3-1 (or the pseudogene TRBV3-2) to TRBJ2-3; a weak D match, TRBD2 (7 bases). This CDR3 has 12 residues. V lost 8 bases and J 6 bases, leaving 12 bases between the germline ends. In germline, CDR1 is LGHDT, CDR2 YNNKEL (reference sequence). CDR3 DNA: TGTGCCAGCGGGGGAGGGGGGGATACGCAGTATTTT. This translates into CASGGGGDTQYF.

This sequence joins TRBV6-1 and TRBJ1-2; unclear D gene. In germline, CDR1 is MNHNS, CDR2 SASEGT. Trimming stripped 0 bases from V and 3 bases from J, with 8 bases between. This CDR3 region has 14 residues. CDR3 region: CASSEAPGYYGYTF. CDR3 nucleotide sequence: TGTGCCAGCAGTGAAGCCCCGGGGTACTATGGCTACACCTTC.